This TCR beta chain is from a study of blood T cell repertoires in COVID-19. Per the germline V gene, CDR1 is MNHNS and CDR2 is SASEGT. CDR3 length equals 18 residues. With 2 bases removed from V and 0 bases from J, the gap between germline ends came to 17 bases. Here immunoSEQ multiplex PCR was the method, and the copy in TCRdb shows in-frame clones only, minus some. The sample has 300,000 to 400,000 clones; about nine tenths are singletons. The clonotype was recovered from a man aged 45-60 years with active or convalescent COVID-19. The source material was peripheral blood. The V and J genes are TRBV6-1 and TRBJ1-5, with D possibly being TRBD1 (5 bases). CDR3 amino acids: CASSELRGEAYSNQPQHF. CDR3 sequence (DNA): TGTGCCAGCAGTGAATTGCGGGGCGAGGCATATAGCAATCAGCCCCAGCATTTT.